This T cell receptor beta chain was documented in a study of blood T cell repertoires in COVID-19. The count of this clone is one. The table came from immunoSEQ multiplex PCR; TCRdb's copy has only in-frame clones and leaves some out. This table holds 85,000 to 130,000 clones, about four fifths found once. The germline V gene has CDR1 PRHDT and CDR2 FYEKMQ (reference sequence). This CDR3 is 15 amino acids long. Trimming removed 7 bases from V and 5 bases from J, with 18 bases in between. This clonotype was sampled from a woman of 80 years or more with active or convalescent COVID-19. Sequenced input: peripheral blood. The chain links TRBV13 to TRBJ2-1; the D gene is possibly TRBD2 (6 bases). CDR3 protein: CASTLEASADNEQFF. CDR3 sequence (DNA): TGTGCCAGCACCCTAGAGGCTAGCGCTGACAATGAGCAGTTCTTC.